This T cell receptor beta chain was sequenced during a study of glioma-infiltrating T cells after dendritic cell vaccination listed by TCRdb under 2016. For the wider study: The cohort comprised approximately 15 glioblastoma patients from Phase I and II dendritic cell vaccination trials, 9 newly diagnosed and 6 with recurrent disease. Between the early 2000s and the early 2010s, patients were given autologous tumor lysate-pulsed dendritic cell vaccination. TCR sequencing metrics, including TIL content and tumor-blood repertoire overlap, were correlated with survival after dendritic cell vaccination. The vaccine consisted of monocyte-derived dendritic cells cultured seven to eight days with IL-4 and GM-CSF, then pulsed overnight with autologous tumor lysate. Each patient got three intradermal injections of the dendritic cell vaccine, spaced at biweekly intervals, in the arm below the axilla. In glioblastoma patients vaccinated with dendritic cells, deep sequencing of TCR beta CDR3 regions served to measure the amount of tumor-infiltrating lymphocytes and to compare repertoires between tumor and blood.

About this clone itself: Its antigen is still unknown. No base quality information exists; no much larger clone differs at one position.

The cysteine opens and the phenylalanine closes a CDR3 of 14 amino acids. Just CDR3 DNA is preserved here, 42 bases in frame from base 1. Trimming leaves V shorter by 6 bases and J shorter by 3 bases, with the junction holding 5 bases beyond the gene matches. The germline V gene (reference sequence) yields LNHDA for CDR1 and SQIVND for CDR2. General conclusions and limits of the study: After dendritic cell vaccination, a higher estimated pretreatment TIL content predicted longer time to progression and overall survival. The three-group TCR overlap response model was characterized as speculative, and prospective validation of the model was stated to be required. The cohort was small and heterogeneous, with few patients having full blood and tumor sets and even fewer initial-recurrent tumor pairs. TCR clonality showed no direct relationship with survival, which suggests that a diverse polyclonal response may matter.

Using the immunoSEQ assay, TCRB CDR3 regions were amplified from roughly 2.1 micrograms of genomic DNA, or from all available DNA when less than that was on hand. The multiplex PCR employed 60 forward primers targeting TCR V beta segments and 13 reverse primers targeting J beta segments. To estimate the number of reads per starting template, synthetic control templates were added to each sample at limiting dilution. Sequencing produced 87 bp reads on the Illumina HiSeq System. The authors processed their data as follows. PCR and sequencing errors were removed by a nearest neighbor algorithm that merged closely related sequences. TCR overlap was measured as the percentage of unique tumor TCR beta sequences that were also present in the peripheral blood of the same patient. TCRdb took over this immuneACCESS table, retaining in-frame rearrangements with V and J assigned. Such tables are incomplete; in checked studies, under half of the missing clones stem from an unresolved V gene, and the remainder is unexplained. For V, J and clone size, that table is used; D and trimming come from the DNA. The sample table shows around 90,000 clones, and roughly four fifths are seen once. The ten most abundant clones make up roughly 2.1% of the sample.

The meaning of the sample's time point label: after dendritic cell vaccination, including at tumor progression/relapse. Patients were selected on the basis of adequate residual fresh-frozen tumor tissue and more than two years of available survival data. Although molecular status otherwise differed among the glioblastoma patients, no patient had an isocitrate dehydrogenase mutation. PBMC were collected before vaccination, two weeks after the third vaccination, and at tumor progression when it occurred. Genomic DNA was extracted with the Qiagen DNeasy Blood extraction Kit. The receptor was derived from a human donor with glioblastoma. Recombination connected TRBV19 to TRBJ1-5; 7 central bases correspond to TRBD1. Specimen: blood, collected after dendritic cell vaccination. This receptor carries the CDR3 CASSPDRANQPQHF. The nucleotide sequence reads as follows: TGTGCCAGTAGCCCAGACAGGGCCAATCAGCCCCAGCATTTT.